This T cell receptor beta chain was retrieved from a study of CD8+ T cells in alopecia areata. The table lists this clone with a few counts. What it recognizes is unknown. Study outcomes and limitations: Lesional scalp exceeded normal scalp in clonality, especially in alopecia totalis/universalis. Possibly as an HLA-related effect, TCR sharing across patients appeared less clear than in mice. Sequencing of scalp samples also includes resident alphabeta T cells from normal skin.

The authors extracted RNA and reverse transcribed it into cDNA as the sequencing template. Using immunoSEQ multiplex PCR, the repertoire was profiled, and TCRdb retains in-frame clones only, with some absent. This table holds 20,000 to 30,000 clones, roughly 50% found once. The CDR3 consists of 14 residues. The V and J ends lost 3 bases and 3 bases, in that order; junction bases with no gene match: 2. Per the germline V gene, CDR1 is SQVTM and CDR2 is ANQGSEA. This TCR was sampled from a human donor with alopecia areata. This sequence joins TRBV29-1 and TRBJ2-7, with 13 bases identical to TRBD2. The sequenced material came from NKG2D-high CD8+ T cells sorted from blood. This chain's CDR3 is CSVEGLAGRYEQYF. The CDR3 DNA sequence: TGCAGCGTTGAGGGACTAGCGGGACGCTACGAGCAGTACTTC.